This TCR beta chain derives from a study of T cells in Graves' hyperthyroidism and ophthalmopathy. Researchers took RNA transcripts and amplified the TCR beta CDR3 regions from them. HTBI primers were employed in a first-round RT-PCR of the TCR CDR3. TCRdb analysed the multiplex PCR reads with MiXCR anew, one entry per CDR3 protein. This table holds under 350,000 distinct CDR3 sequences, 15% to 20% found once. This CDR3 has 12 residues. Germline V gene sequence: CDR1 DFQATT, CDR2 SNEGSKA (reference sequence). Trimming shortened V by 3 bases and J by 1 base, and 6 bases separated the two germline ends.

Sequences were obtained from blood. The chain recombines TRBV20-1 with TRBJ1-1; D not resolved. This clonotype was obtained from a woman in her sixties with Graves' ophthalmopathy. The CDR3 loop reads CSASTGNTEAFF. In nucleotides, the CDR3 is TGCAGTGCTAGTACGGGGAACACTGAAGCTTTCTTT.